This entry describes one T cell receptor beta chain. The germline CDR1 and CDR2 sequences are MDHEN and SYDVKM. This CDR3 comprises 14 residues. With 2 bases removed from V and 6 bases from J, the gap between germline ends came to 10 bases. The sample originates from a study of cytomegalovirus exposure and HLA in healthy donors. As for the study in general: Unique TCRs from HLA-typed donors, roughly 89 million of them, were held in an early data release.

A multiplex PCR was run with 60 Vbeta primers and 13 Jbeta primers. The protocol was immunoSEQ multiplex PCR, while the TCRdb copy is restricted to in-frame clones and leaves out a portion. This sample lists roughly 41,000 clones; its ten largest clones have about 1.1%. The sample comprised PBMCs. This clonotype originated in a woman between 35 and 50 years old in good health and CMV-seronegative. The chain carries TRBV28 and TRBJ2-2; possible D gene TRBD1, 6 bases. The CDR3 DNA is TGTGCCAGCAGTTTAGGGGACATTGCCGGGGAGCTGTTTTTT. Residues: CASSLGDIAGELFF.